The rows below give T cell receptor beta chains drawn from one sample of a study of T cell responses to AZD1222 COVID-19 vaccine. Produced via immunoSEQ multiplex PCR; TCRdb's table is partial and in-frame only. The repertoire has more than 110,000 clones, 80% to 95% of them found once; the top ten carry about 3.7%. The material was peripheral blood, obtained on day 0 of AZD1222 vaccination. These receptors were collected from an adult in good health. Both conserved end residues are part of each CDR3. A D gene is named only where the DNA matches it firmly. Clone sizes are given selectively: once, few, many, or a class where the clone is expanded.

D gene	V gene	clone size	J gene	CDR3 protein	CDR3 DNA
TRBD2	TRBV7-2	NA	TRBJ2-1	CASSLDLGTRLVNEQFF	TGTGCCAGCAGCTTAGATCTTGGGACTAGGCTGGTGAATGAGCAGTTCTTC
NA	TRBV5-1	NA	TRBJ2-3	CASSLASPTDTQYF	TGCGCCAGCAGCTTGGCGTCCCCCACAGATACGCAGTATTTT
NA	TRBV5-6	NA	TRBJ2-7	CASSVDNRLKEQYF	TGTGCCAGCAGCGTGGACAACCGGCTGAAGGAGCAGTACTTC
NA	TRBV5-6	NA	TRBJ2-3	CASSRESVDTQYF	TGTGCCAGCAGCCGGGAGTCGGTAGATACGCAGTATTTT
NA	TRBV27	NA	TRBJ2-5	CASRLSGGAVRETQYF	TGTGCCAGCAGGCTGAGTGGGGGGGCTGTTCGGGAGACCCAGTACTTC
NA	TRBV3-1/TRBV3-2	NA	TRBJ1-6	CASSHRGSSYNSPLHF	TGTGCCAGCAGCCATCGGGGGAGCTCCTATAATTCACCCCTCCACTTT
NA	TRBV3-1/TRBV3-2	NA	TRBJ2-7	CASGTVHEQYF	TGTGCCAGCGGTACGGTCCACGAGCAGTACTTC
TRBD2	TRBV6-5	NA	TRBJ2-7	CASSLTTSPGEQYF	TGTGCCAGCAGTCTCACGACTAGCCCTGGCGAGCAGTACTTC
NA	TRBV10-3	NA	TRBJ2-3	CAISALNTDTQYF	TGTGCCATCAGCGCGTTAAATACAGATACGCAGTATTTT
NA	TRBV20-1	NA	TRBJ2-7	CSAGQAYEQYF	TGCAGTGCGGGGCAGGCCTACGAGCAGTACTTC
NA	TRBV14	NA	TRBJ1-6	CASSRGLASPLHF	TGTGCCAGCAGCCGCGGACTGGCTTCACCCCTCCACTTT
TRBD1	TRBV3-1/TRBV3-2	NA	TRBJ2-7	CASSQAQGQAHF	TGTGCCAGCAGCCAAGCACAGGGGCAGGCTCACTTC
TRBD1	TRBV27	NA	TRBJ1-1	CASSSLWTGLNTEAFF	TGTGCCAGCAGTTCCTTATGGACAGGGTTGAACACTGAAGCTTTCTTT
NA	TRBV7-9	NA	TRBJ1-5	CASTPQQGQPQHF	TGTGCCAGCACCCCTCAGCAGGGGCAGCCCCAGCATTTT
TRBD2	TRBV5-4	NA	TRBJ2-1	CASSLEASGSGYEQFF	TGTGCCAGCAGCTTGGAGGCTAGCGGGAGTGGGTATGAGCAGTTCTTC
NA	TRBV27	NA	TRBJ1-3	CASSLSYYPWPESGNTIYF	TGTGCCAGCAGTTTATCGTACTATCCTTGGCCGGAGTCTGGAAACACCATATATTTT
NA	TRBV4-2	NA	TRBJ1-2	CASSQGEGGSYGYTF	TGTGCCAGCAGCCAAGGTGAAGGGGGTAGCTATGGCTACACCTTC
TRBD1	TRBV5-1	few	TRBJ2-7	CASSLGQGITYEQYF	TGCGCCAGCAGCTTGGGACAGGGGATAACCTACGAGCAGTACTTC
NA	TRBV10-1	NA	TRBJ2-2	CASSELDDTGELFF	TGCGCCAGCAGTGAGTTAGATGACACCGGGGAGCTGTTTTTT
NA	TRBV5-1	NA	TRBJ1-1	CASSVEFRVANTEAFF	TGCGCCAGCAGCGTAGAGTTTAGGGTCGCGAACACTGAAGCTTTCTTT
TRBD2	TRBV5-6	NA	TRBJ2-3	CASSLGLAGGDTQYF	TGTGCCAGCAGCTTGGGCCTAGCGGGAGGAGATACGCAGTATTTT
NA	TRBV27	NA	TRBJ1-1	CASSLSRRANTEAFF	TGTGCCAGCAGTTTATCGAGGAGGGCCAACACTGAAGCTTTCTTT
NA	TRBV30	NA	TRBJ1-2	CAWSGQENYGYTF	TGTGCCTGGAGTGGACAGGAGAACTATGGCTACACCTTC
NA	TRBV6-2/TRBV6-3	NA	TRBJ2-1	CASSLSGSTYNEQFF	TGTGCCAGCAGTTTATCTGGGAGCACCTACAATGAGCAGTTCTTC
NA	TRBV7-2	NA	TRBJ2-5	CASSLGRGPQETQYF	TGTGCCAGCAGCTTGGGGCGTGGCCCTCAAGAGACCCAGTACTTC
TRBD1	TRBV5-1	NA	TRBJ1-3	CASSLAKTGVGNTIYF	TGCGCCAGCAGCTTGGCCAAGACAGGGGTAGGAAACACCATATATTTT
NA	TRBV6-1	NA	TRBJ1-5	CASSETQPQHF	TGTGCCAGCAGTGAAACTCAGCCCCAGCATTTT
TRBD1	TRBV19	NA	TRBJ2-2	CASSIRSGTANTGELFF	TGTGCCAGTAGTATACGATCCGGGACAGCGAACACCGGGGAGCTGTTTTTT
NA	TRBV14	NA	TRBJ2-7	CASSLGVEQYF	TGTGCCAGCAGCCTGGGAGTCGAGCAGTACTTC
NA	TRBV19	NA	TRBJ1-2	CASSIGLRENYGYTF	TGTGCCAGTAGTATAGGGCTCCGGGAAAACTATGGCTACACCTTC
TRBD1	TRBV27	NA	TRBJ1-2	CASSLSPGQLFYGYTF	TGTGCCAGCAGTTTATCTCCGGGACAGCTCTTTTATGGCTACACCTTC
TRBD1	TRBV7-6	NA	TRBJ2-1	CASSPGTGATNEQFF	TGTGCCAGCAGCCCGGGGACAGGGGCCACCAATGAGCAGTTCTTC
NA	TRBV27	NA	TRBJ2-1	CASKERPANEQFF	TGTGCCAGCAAAGAAAGGCCCGCCAATGAGCAGTTCTTC
NA	TRBV5-4	NA	TRBJ2-3	CASSSRGGTDTQYF	TGTGCCAGCAGTTCGAGGGGGGGCACAGATACGCAGTATTTT
TRBD2	TRBV19	NA	TRBJ2-5	CASSIWAGEETQYF	TGTGCCAGTAGTATTTGGGCGGGAGAAGAGACCCAGTACTTC
NA	TRBV6-5	NA	TRBJ2-7	CASSYVPGNYEQYF	TGTGCCAGCAGTTACGTTCCGGGAAACTACGAGCAGTACTTC
TRBD1	TRBV6-5	NA	TRBJ1-5	CATRGLKRTGQPQHF	TGTGCCACTAGGGGGCTGAAACGAACGGGGCAGCCCCAGCATTTT
TRBD1	TRBV7-2	NA	TRBJ2-7	CASSFSGGPTYEQYF	TGTGCCAGCAGCTTTTCAGGGGGTCCTACCTACGAGCAGTACTTC
NA	TRBV5-4	NA	TRBJ1-4	CASSATGSPNEKLFF	TGTGCCAGCAGCGCCACAGGGTCACCTAATGAAAAACTGTTTTTT
NA	TRBV4-1	NA	TRBJ1-4	CASSQDVREKLFF	TGCGCCAGCAGCCAAGATGTCCGAGAAAAACTGTTTTTT
NA	TRBV5-4	NA	TRBJ1-3	CASSLEGAGGNTIYF	TGTGCCAGCAGCTTGGAGGGAGCTGGGGGAAACACCATATATTTT
NA	TRBV5-6	once	TRBJ2-1	CASSFSPLRSEQFF	TGTGCCAGCAGCTTTAGTCCTCTACGAAGTGAGCAGTTCTTC
NA	TRBV5-1	NA	TRBJ1-2	CASSPVVAYGYTF	TGCGCCAGCAGCCCGGTAGTGGCCTATGGCTACACCTTC
TRBD1	TRBV7-2	NA	TRBJ2-7	CASSTRGGTYEQYF	TGTGCCAGCAGCACCCGAGGGGGCACCTACGAGCAGTACTTC
NA	TRBV5-4	NA	TRBJ2-1	CASSPPRNSYNEQFF	TGTGCCAGCAGCCCGCCGAGGAACTCCTACAATGAGCAGTTCTTC
NA	TRBV4-1	NA	TRBJ2-7	CASNHLSGASSYEQYF	TGCGCCAGCAACCACCTTAGCGGAGCGAGCTCCTACGAGCAGTACTTC
TRBD2	TRBV9	NA	TRBJ2-1	CASSVRLAGGDNEQFF	TGTGCCAGCAGCGTACGACTAGCGGGAGGGGACAATGAGCAGTTCTTC